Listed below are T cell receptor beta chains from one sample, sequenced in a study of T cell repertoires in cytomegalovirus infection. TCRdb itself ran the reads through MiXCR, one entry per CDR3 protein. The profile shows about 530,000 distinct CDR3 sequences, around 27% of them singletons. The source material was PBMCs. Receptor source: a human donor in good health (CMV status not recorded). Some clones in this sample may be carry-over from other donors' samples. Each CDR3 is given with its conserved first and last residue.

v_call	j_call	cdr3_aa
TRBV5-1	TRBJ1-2	CASSLSGQTYGYTF
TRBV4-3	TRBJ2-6	CASSQDAGAGANVLTF
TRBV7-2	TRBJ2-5	CASSLDGLGIWTQYF
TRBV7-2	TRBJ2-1	CASSGGGTVNEQFF
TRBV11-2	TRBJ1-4	CASSLEAVGEKLFF
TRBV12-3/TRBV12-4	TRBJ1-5	CASSPTEISNQPQHF
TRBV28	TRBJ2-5	CASSLKLVGRRETQYF
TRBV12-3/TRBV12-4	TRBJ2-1	CASSPRGQGKIF
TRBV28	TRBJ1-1	CASSLGTGKAFF
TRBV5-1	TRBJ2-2	CASSLMAFANTGELFF
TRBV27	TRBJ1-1	CASSLYYFWGSTEAFF